A single sample gave rise to the 19 T cell receptor beta chains below, sequenced in a study of blood T cells in healthy people across ages. Together with a sample-barcoded 5' primer, a J-beta primer mix was included in a second PCR lasting roughly 6 to 12 cycles. TCRdb redid the calling of the 5' RACE reads with MiXCR, one entry per CDR3 protein. The sample lists around 670,000 distinct CDR3 sequences, roughly 30% occurring once. Sample: blood. These receptors were collected from a woman of 80 years or more in good health.

The V gene is TRBV10-3, the J gene TRBJ2-1, with 9 bases fitting TRBD1. The CDR3 extends over 15 amino acids. Germline CDR1 and CDR2: ENHRY and SYGVKD. V was clipped by 7 bases and J by 8 bases; unmatched bases: 12. The CDR3 here is CAINPGQGIMHEQFF. The DNA for the CDR3 is TGTGCCATCAATCCGGGACAGGGAATTATGCATGAGCAGTTCTTC.

This clonotype was seen many times. V usage is TRBV5-5 and J usage is TRBJ1-5; D might be TRBD1 (6 bases). Germline values: CDR1 SGHKS, CDR2 YYEKEE (reference sequence). V was shortened by 3 bases and J by 7 bases, with 17 bases between the two germline ends. The CDR3 totals 15 residues. CDR3 nucleotide sequence: TGTGCCAGCAGCTCGGAAGGGGGAATCAAACAGCCCCAGCATTTT. This encodes CASSSEGGIKQPQHF. The full variable domain, rest sourced from reference TRBV5-5 and TRBJ1-5, is DAGVTQSPTHLIKTRGQQVTLRCSPISGHKSVSWYQQVLGQGPQFIFQYYEKEERGRGNFPDRFSARQFPNYSSELNVNALLLGDSALYLCASSSEGGIKQPQHFGDGTRLSIL.

This clonotype was observed many times. V usage is TRBV6-5 and J usage is TRBJ1-2; weak D call: TRBD1 (5 bases). In germline, CDR1 is MNHEY, CDR2 SVGAGI. The ends were cut back, 2 bases at V and 4 bases at J, with 11 bases in the middle. The CDR3 is 14 residues long. This chain's CDR3 is CASSYARAGYGYTF. Written as DNA, the CDR3 is TGTGCCAGCAGTTACGCCAGGGCGGGCTATGGCTACACCTTC.

This clonotype has a count of ten or more. The chain joins TRBV11-2 to TRBJ2-7; TRBD2 is a possible D gene (5 bases). In germline, CDR1 is SGHAT, CDR2 FQNNGV. The CDR3 extends over 12 amino acids. Trimming stripped 3 bases from V and 3 bases from J, with 6 bases between. Here the CDR3 DNA reads TGTGCCAGCAGCTTCGGGGTCTACGAGCAGTACTTC. Translated: CASSFGVYEQYF.

This clonotype came up a few times. This may arise from a read error, as a much more abundant clone is one base away. The J gene is TRBJ2-1, the V gene TRBV20-1, with TRBD1 matching 11 bases. The CDR3 covers 14 residues. CDR1 and CDR2 (germline): DFQATT, SNEGSKA (reference sequence). The CDR3 DNA sequence: TGCGGTGCTAGAAAAGGACAGGGGGCAAATGAGCAGTTCTTC. This translates into CGARKGQGANEQFF.

This clonotype was picked up a small number of times. This chain uses TRBV6-2 or TRBV6-3 with TRBJ1-1; no firm D call. The V end lost 11 bases, the J end lost 5 bases, and 6 bases lay between the germline ends. The CDR3 length is 9 residues. Germline V gives CDR1 MNHEY, CDR2 SVGEGT. The CDR3 DNA follows: TGTGCCGCCGGGACTGAAGCTTTCTTT. It encodes CAAGTEAFF.

This clonotype has only a few counts. A much larger clone is a single base away; this may be a read error. The J gene is TRBJ2-5, the V gene TRBV12-3 or TRBV12-4; TRBD1 matches 9 bases. This CDR3 spans 15 amino acids. After removal of 6 bases from V and 11 bases from J, the junction contained 16 bases not matched to a gene. CDR3 DNA: TGTGCCAGCAGCCAGGACAGGGGTCAAGGGGATGAGCAGTACTTC. Protein: CASSQDRGQGDEQYF.

This rearrangement joins TRBV5-1 to TRBJ2-2; TRBD1 matches 11 bases. CDR1 SGHRS and CDR2 YFSETQ come from the germline V gene. The CDR3 has 16 amino acids. Trimming at V came to 4 bases and at J to 4 bases, leaving 6 bases not matched to a gene. CDR3 residues: CASSHGQGARTGELFF. The CDR3, as DNA: TGCGCCAGCAGCCACGGACAGGGGGCGCGCACCGGGGAGCTGTTTTTT.

V usage is TRBV27 and J usage is TRBJ2-1; TRBD1 is a possible D gene (5 bases). The J call is in doubt because the DNA end fits TRBJ2-7 better. The CDR3 has 15 residues. Germline loops: CDR1 MNHEY, CDR2 SMNVEV (reference sequence). CDR3 in amino acids: CASSLDRSPYNEQYF. The CDR3, as DNA: TGTGCCAGCAGTTTAGACAGAAGCCCCTACAATGAGCAGTACTTC.

This clonotype was seen many times. The chain recombines TRBV5-1 with TRBJ2-5; the match to TRBD2 covers 9 bases. After removal of 4 bases from V and 5 bases from J, the junction contained 6 bases not matched to a gene. Germline CDR1 reads SGHRS; CDR2 reads YFSETQ. The CDR3 consists of 14 residues. DNA of the CDR3: TGCGCCAGCAGCGCGGGACTAGCTGACGAGACCCAGTACTTC. Translation gives CASSAGLADETQYF.

This chain uses TRBV20-1 with TRBJ2-7, with 7 bases lining up with TRBD2. Trimming cost V 1 base and J 2 bases; bases outside gene matches: 11. Germline-derived CDR1 and CDR2 are DFQATT and SNEGSKA (reference sequence). The CDR3 totals 16 residues. As DNA, the CDR3 is TGCAGTGCTAGAGGGTTCACTAGCGTCACGGCCTACGAGCAGTACTTC. It specifies CSARGFTSVTAYEQYF.

The V gene is TRBV30, the J gene TRBJ2-1; 13 positions match TRBD2. Germline CDR1 GTSNPN, CDR2 SVGIG (reference sequence). The ends lost 1 base at V and 4 bases at J; junction bases unmatched: 4. The CDR3 spans 16 residues. CDR3 sequence: CAWSGTSGGAYNEQFF. As DNA, the CDR3 is TGTGCCTGGAGTGGTACTAGCGGGGGGGCTTACAATGAGCAGTTCTTC.

In regard to this clonotype: A much larger clonotype is one base distant, so this may be a read error. The V and J genes are TRBV9 and TRBJ1-4; perhaps TRBD1 as D (5 bases). Germline V CDR1 and CDR2: SGDLS, YYNGEE. This CDR3 is 15 amino acids long. The CDR3 loop is CASSPDPGNNERLFF. CDR3 sequence (DNA): TGTGCCAGCAGCCCAGATCCAGGGAATAATGAAAGACTGTTTTTT.

This clonotype appeared a few times. The V and J genes are TRBV14 and TRBJ2-2; 7 bases match TRBD1. This CDR3 is built from 17 residues. The germline gives CDR1 SGHDN, CDR2 FVKESK. The V and J ends lost 1 base and 2 bases, in that order; junction bases with no gene match: 7. CDR3 sequence (DNA): TGTGCCAGCAGCCAAGGGCTGACAGGGTACAACACCGGGGAGCTGTTTTTT. Encoded protein: CASSQGLTGYNTGELFF.

The chain combines TRBV7-3 with TRBJ2-3; a weak D match, TRBD2 (5 bases). The germline CDR1 and CDR2 sequences are SGHTA and FQGTGA. This CDR3 comprises 15 residues. V lost 6 bases and J 2 bases, leaving 15 bases between the germline ends. CDR3 protein: CASSPTGSFTDTQYF. In DNA, the CDR3 is TGTGCCAGCAGTCCGACGGGGAGCTTCACAGATACGCAGTATTTT.

CDR3 nucleotide sequence: TGTGCCAGCGGTGTCTCTTGGGGAAATACGCAGTATTTT. This gives the protein CASGVSWGNTQYF. The chain combines TRBV6-5 with TRBJ2-3; D gene ambiguous. The V gene lost 8 bases and the J gene lost 7 bases, with 16 bases spanning the gap. The length of the CDR3 is 13 residues. Germline-derived CDR1 and CDR2 are MNHEY and SVGAGI.

This clonotype was seen many times. This chain joins TRBV25-1 and TRBJ2-7; the D is unclear. V was cut by 7 bases and J by 1 base, with 11 bases left in between. From germline, CDR1 is MGHDK and CDR2 SYGVNS. This CDR3 comprises 13 residues. In DNA form, the CDR3 reads TGTGCCAGCAACAACCCAGCGTCCTACGAGCAGTACTTC. Translating gives CASNNPASYEQYF.

The J gene is TRBJ1-2, the V gene TRBV7-2; D perhaps matches TRBD1 (5 bases). The CDR3 covers 15 residues. Trimming took 1 base from V and 7 from J, leaving 16 bases between them. CDR1 is SGHTA and CDR2 is FQGNSA in the germline V gene. CDR3 loop: CASSLESPFQGGYTF. DNA of the CDR3: TGTGCCAGCAGCTTAGAGTCTCCTTTTCAGGGTGGCTACACCTTC.

The chain joins TRBV9 to TRBJ1-2; D not resolved. The CDR3 consists of 15 residues. The germline V and J ends were trimmed by 4 bases and 5 bases, with 18 bases remaining between them. CDR1 SGDLS and CDR2 YYNGEE come from the germline V gene. The DNA for the CDR3 is TGTGCCAGCAGCTTAGACGCGGGAATCGGGTATGGCTACACCTTC. The encoded protein is CASSLDAGIGYGYTF. Together with reference TRBV9 and TRBJ1-2, the CDR3 gives the full variable domain: DSGVTQTPKHLITATGQRVTLRCSPRSGDLSVYWYQQSLDQGLQFLIQYYNGEERAKGNILERFSAQQFPDLHSELNLSSLELGDSALYFCASSLDAGIGYGYTFGSGTRLTVV.